Sequencing of this TCR beta chain was carried out in a study of T cells in Graves' hyperthyroidism and ophthalmopathy. Between the trimmed V and J ends, which lost 5 bases and 7 bases, there was a span of 14 bases. Germline V gives CDR1 SGHAT, CDR2 FQNNGV. This CDR3 has 13 residues. Overall study findings and caveats: Among thyroid clonotypes expanded above 0.001, most also appeared in blood. Model output signaled ophthalmopathy a median around 6.9 months ahead of onset.

This clonotype was counted a few times. Its antigen is undetermined. Amplification yielded TCR beta CDR3 regions, with RNA transcripts as the source. The HTBI primer set was used in a first-round RT-PCR of the TCR CDR3. TCRdb reprocessed the multiplex PCR reads via MiXCR and lists one record per CDR3 protein. The sample shows about 520,000 distinct CDR3 sequences, 24% of them seen only once. Ophthalmopathy patients had Clinical Activity Score at least 3, NOSPECS grade at least 4, duration under 3 months. The sequencing input was blood. The receptor comes from a woman in her twenties or thirties with Graves' ophthalmopathy. The V gene is TRBV11-2, the J gene TRBJ1-2; D is possibly TRBD1 (6 bases). As DNA, the CDR3 is TGTGCCAGCAGCCCCCAGGGGACCCTTGGCTACACCTTC. Amino acids: CASSPQGTLGYTF.